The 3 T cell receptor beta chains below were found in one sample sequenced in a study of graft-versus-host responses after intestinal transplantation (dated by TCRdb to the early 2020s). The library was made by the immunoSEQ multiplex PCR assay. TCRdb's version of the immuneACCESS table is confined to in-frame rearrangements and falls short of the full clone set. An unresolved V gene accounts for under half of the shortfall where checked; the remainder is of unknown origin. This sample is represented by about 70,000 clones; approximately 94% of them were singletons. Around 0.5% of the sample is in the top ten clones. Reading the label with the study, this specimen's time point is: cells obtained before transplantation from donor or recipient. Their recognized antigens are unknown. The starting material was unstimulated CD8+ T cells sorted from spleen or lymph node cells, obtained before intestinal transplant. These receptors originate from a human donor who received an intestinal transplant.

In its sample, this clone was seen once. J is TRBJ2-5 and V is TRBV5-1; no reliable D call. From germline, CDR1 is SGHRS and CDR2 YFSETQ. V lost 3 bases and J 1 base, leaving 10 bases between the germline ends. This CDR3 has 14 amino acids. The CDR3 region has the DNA TGCGCCAGCAGCTATGACACGAGCCAAGAGACCCAGTACTTC. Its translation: CASSYDTSQETQYF.

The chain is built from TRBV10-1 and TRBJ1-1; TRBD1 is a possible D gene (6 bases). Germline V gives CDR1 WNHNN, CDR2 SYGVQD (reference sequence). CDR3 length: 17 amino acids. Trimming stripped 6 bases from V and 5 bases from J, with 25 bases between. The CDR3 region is CASSPSRGRSSGTEAFF. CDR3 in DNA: TGCGCCAGCAGCCCCTCGCGGGGGCGAAGTAGTGGAACTGAAGCTTTCTTT.

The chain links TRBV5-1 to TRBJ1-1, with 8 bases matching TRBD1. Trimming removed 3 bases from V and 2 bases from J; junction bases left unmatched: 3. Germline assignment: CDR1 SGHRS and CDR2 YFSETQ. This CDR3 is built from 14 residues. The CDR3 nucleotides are TGCGCCAGCAGCTACGGACAGGGTAACACTGAAGCTTTCTTT. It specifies CASSYGQGNTEAFF.